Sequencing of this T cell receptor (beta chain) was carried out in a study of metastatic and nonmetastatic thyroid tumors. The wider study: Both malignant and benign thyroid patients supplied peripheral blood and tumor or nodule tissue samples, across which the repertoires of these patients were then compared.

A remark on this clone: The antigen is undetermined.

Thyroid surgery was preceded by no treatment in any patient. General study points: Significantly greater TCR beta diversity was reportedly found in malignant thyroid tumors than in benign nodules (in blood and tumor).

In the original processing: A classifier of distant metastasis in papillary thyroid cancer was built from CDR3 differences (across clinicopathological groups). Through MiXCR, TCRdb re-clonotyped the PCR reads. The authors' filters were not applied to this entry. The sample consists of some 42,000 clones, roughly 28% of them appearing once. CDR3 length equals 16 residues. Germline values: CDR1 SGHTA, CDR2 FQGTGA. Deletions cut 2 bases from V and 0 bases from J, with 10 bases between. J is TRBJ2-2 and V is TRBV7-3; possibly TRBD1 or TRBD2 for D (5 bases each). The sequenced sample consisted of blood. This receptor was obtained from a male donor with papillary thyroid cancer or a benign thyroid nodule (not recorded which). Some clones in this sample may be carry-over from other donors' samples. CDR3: CASSLGGHANTGELFF. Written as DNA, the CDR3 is TGTGCCAGCAGCTTAGGGGGTCACGCGAACACCGGGGAGCTGTTTTTT.